A selection of T cell receptor beta chains follows, all from one sample in a study of monozygotic twins with cystic fibrosis. Repertoires were generated with immunoSEQ multiplex PCR, while TCRdb's copy carries only in-frame clones and drops some. The sample carries 29,000 or so clones, around four fifths recorded once. The sequenced material came from blood. The receptors here all came from a girl aged 2 to 10 with cystic fibrosis. Both conserved end residues are part of each CDR3. D genes are given only for firm matches. Where a row states a size, it is once, few, many or the class of an expanded clone; other rows omit it.

clone_size	v_call	j_call	d_call	cdr3_aa	cdr3_nt
once	TRBV4-1	TRBJ1-1	-	CASSQAGGEAFF	TGCGCCAGCAGCCAGGCGGGAGGCGAAGCTTTCTTT
few	TRBV7-2	TRBJ2-1	TRBD2	CASSPPGLAGYSQFF	TGTGCCAGCAGCCCCCCGGGACTAGCGGGTTATTCGCAGTTCTTC
-	TRBV10-2	TRBJ2-5	-	CASIFRGGDQETQYF	TGCGCCAGCATCTTTCGGGGAGGAGACCAAGAGACCCAGTACTTC
-	TRBV6-5	TRBJ2-5	-	CASSPAGETQYF	TGTGCCAGCAGTCCGGCCGGTGAGACCCAGTACTTC
-	TRBV27	TRBJ2-1	TRBD2	CASSVLAGGSYYEQFF	TGTGCCAGCAGTGTCTTAGCGGGAGGCTCCTACTATGAGCAGTTCTTC
-	TRBV5-8	TRBJ2-5	TRBD1	CASSGTGYSETQYF	TGTGCCAGCAGCGGGACAGGGTATAGTGAGACCCAGTACTTC
few	TRBV7-9	TRBJ2-2	TRBD2	CASSPPTSVNTGELFF	TGTGCCAGCAGCCCGCCCACTAGCGTGAACACCGGGGAGCTGTTTTTT
once	TRBV6-1	TRBJ1-1	-	CASSNRGADTEAFF	TGTGCCAGCAGTAATCGGGGGGCGGACACTGAAGCTTTCTTT
-	TRBV10-1	TRBJ1-3	TRBD1	CASRSSGDRDWRRFGNTIYF	TGCGCCAGCAGAAGTTCAGGGGACAGGGATTGGCGGAGGTTCGGAAACACCATATATTTT
-	TRBV30	TRBJ2-1	-	CAWLVGPPGYNEQFF	TGTGCCTGGTTGGTCGGGCCGCCGGGCTACAATGAGCAGTTCTTC
-	TRBV30	TRBJ2-7	-	CAWSVTSRNYEQYF	TGTGCCTGGAGTGTAACAAGCAGAAACTACGAGCAGTACTTC
-	TRBV2	TRBJ1-1	-	CASSVSAMNTEAFF	TGTGCCAGCAGTGTCTCGGCTATGAACACTGAAGCTTTCTTT
-	TRBV28	TRBJ1-6	-	CASKGGTDSPLHF	TGTGCCAGCAAGGGGGGGACCGATTCACCCCTCCACTTT
-	TRBV6-1	TRBJ1-2	-	CASSEPGLPKLEGGYTF	TGTGCCAGCAGTGAACCGGGACTGCCTAAATTAGAAGGTGGCTACACCTTC
-	TRBV27	TRBJ1-2	-	CASSLLGGSNYGYTF	TGTGCCAGCAGTTTATTGGGGGGCTCTAACTATGGCTACACCTTC
-	TRBV7-8	TRBJ2-1	-	CASRTVYNYNEQFF	TGTGCCAGCAGGACAGTTTATAACTACAATGAGCAGTTCTTC
-	TRBV5-1	TRBJ2-7	-	CASSLGPFSPFSRF	TGCGCCAGCAGCTTGGGTCCCTTCAGTCCTTTTAGTCGTTTC